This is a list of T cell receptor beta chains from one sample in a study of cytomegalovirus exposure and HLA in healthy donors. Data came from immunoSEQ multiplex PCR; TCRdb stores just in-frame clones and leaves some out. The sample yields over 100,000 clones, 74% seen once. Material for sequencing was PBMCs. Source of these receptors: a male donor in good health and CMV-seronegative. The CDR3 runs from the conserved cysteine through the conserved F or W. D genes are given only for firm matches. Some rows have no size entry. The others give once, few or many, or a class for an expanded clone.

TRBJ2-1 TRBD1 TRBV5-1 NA TGCGCCAGCAGGATAGGGACAGACTCCTACAATGAGCAGTTCTTC CASRIGTDSYNEQFF
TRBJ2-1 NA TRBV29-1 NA TGCAGCGTTATCGGGGGGCGCGGCAATGAGCAGTTCTTC CSVIGGRGNEQFF
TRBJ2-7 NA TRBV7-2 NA TGTGCCAGCAGCCCCCCGGGGTGGGTGCGGCTCTACGAGCAGTACTTC CASSPPGWVRLYEQYF
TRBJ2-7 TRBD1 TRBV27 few TGTGCCAGCAAAACCCCGGGACAGGGTACCTACGAGCAGTACTTC CASKTPGQGTYEQYF
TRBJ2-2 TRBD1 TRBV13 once TGTGCCAGCAGCCCATACAGGGGGCGGGACACCGGGGAGCTGTTTTTT CASSPYRGRDTGELFF
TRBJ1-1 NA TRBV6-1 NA TGTGCCAGCAGTGAACCGGGACTTATTGTTTCCGAAGCTTTCTTT CASSEPGLIVSEAFF
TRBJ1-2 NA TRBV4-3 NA TGCGCCAGCAGCCCTTGGAGGACAGTTGAGGGCTACACCTTC CASSPWRTVEGYTF
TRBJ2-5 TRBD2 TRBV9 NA TGTGCCAGCAGCCTAATAGCGGGGGGTGGAGAGACCCAGTACTTC CASSLIAGGGETQYF
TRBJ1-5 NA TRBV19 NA TGTGCCAGTAGTAGGATGTGGGACACCTATAGCAATCAGCCCCAGCATTTT CASSRMWDTYSNQPQHF
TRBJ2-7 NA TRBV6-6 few TGTGCCAGCCCTGCCTACGAGCAGTACTTC CASPAYEQYF
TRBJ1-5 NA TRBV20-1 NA TGCAGTGCTAGCCCGGGACAGCATTTT CSASPGQHF
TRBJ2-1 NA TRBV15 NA TGTGCCACCAGCAGGCCTACGGGGTGGAATGAGCAGTTCTTC CATSRPTGWNEQFF
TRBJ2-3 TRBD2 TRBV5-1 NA TGCGCCAGCAGCAAGGAGCGGGGAGATGTAGATACGCAGTATTTT CASSKERGDVDTQYF
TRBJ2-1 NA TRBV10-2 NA TGCGCCAGCAGTGAGTCGGCTAGCCCCTGGGATGAGCAGTTCTTC CASSESASPWDEQFF
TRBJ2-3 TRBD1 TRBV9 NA TGTGCCAGCAGCGTAGAGGGGGCGCATACAGATACGCAGTATTTT CASSVEGAHTDTQYF
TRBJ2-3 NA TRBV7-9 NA TGTGCCAGCAGCTCCCCGGAGTCTAGATCCGCAGATACGCAGTATTTT CASSSPESRSADTQYF
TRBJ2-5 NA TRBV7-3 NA TGTGCCAGCAGCTTGGCAGCGTTTGAGACCCAGTACTTC CASSLAAFETQYF
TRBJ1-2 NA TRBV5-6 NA TGTGCCAGCAGCTTGGTGCGGGGCCGCGGCTACACCTTC CASSLVRGRGYTF
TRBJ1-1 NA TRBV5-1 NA TGCGCCAGCAGTATAGGGGGTTCAAGTTTGAACACTGAAGCTTTCTTT CASSIGGSSLNTEAFF
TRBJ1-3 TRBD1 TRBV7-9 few TGTGCCAGCAGCTCCCGGGACAGGGCCTTAAACACCATATATTTT CASSSRDRALNTIYF
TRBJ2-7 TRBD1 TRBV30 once TGTGCCTGGAGTCCCCGTTCGTGGGACAGAACCTACGAGCAGTACTTC CAWSPRSWDRTYEQYF
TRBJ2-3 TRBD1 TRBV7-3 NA TGTGCCAGCAGCTCAGGACAGGGTGTCTTAGGGACGCAGTATTTT CASSSGQGVLGTQYF
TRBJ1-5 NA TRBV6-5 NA TGTGCCAGCAGTCTTCAGGGGTCGGCTCAGCCCCAGCATTTT CASSLQGSAQPQHF
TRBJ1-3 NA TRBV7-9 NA TGTGCCAGCAGCTTAGGTCGGGGACACTCTGGAAACACCATATATTTT CASSLGRGHSGNTIYF
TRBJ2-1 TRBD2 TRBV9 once TGTGCCAGCAGCGCGCTCGGACTAGCGGGGCTTCGTGAGCAGTTCTTC CASSALGLAGLREQFF
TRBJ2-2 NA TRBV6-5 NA TGTGCCAGCAGTTACTCCCTCGGAGGCGGGGAGCTGTTTTTT CASSYSLGGGELFF
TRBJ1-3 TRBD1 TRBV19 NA TGTGCCAGTAGTATCGGGACAGGGTACGGAAACACCATATATTTT CASSIGTGYGNTIYF
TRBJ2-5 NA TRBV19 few TGTGCCAGCAGGGCCCGGGGGTTACAAGAGACCCAGTACTTC CASRARGLQETQYF
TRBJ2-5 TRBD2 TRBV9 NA TGTGCCAGCTCTCCCGGGACTACGCAAGAGACCCAGTACTTC CASSPGTTQETQYF
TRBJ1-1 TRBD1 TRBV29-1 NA TGCAGCGTTAATACAGGGGGCCCTGAAGCTTTCTTT CSVNTGGPEAFF
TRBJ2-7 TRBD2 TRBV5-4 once TGTGCCAGCAGCCCAAGCGGGGGGGACCCTAACGAGCAGTACTTC CASSPSGGDPNEQYF
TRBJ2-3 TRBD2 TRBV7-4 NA TGTGCCACCGAAAGGACTAGCGGGACAGATACGCAGTATTTT CATERTSGTDTQYF
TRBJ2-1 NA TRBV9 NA TGTGCCAGCAGCGTAGGGGGCGGGATGGCGTACAATGAGCAGTTCTTC CASSVGGGMAYNEQFF